These 15 T cell receptor beta chains were all obtained from the same sample, sequenced in a study of Ad26.COV2.S vaccination and SARS-CoV-2 variants. Documented treatment: approximately 18 received Ad26.COV2.S at low or high dose, single or two shots; roughly 5 received placebo; per-sample allocation not given. Samples analyzed were those drawn on day 63 after the first vaccine or placebo injection. Some clones are missing from TCRdb's copy, which holds only in-frame ones; the method was immunoSEQ multiplex PCR. Counted here are about 320,000 clones, around four fifths occurring once; the ten biggest clones make up 2% to 2.5%. The sample here was peripheral blood, taken in a trial of Ad26.COV2.S vaccine versus placebo. The receptors were sampled from a person aged 18-65 years who received the Ad26.COV2.S COVID-19 vaccine or a placebo.

This clone was seen only a few times. The V and J genes are TRBV2 and TRBJ1-1; D is ambiguous. Trimming cost V 7 bases and J 2 bases, with 14 bases left between them. Per germline, CDR1 SNHLY and CDR2 FYNNEI. The CDR3 contains 14 residues. CDR3 DNA sequence: TGTGCCAGCATTCCGAGGACGGTTAACACTGAAGCTTTCTTT. Protein sequence: CASIPRTVNTEAFF.

This sequence joins TRBV5-4 and TRBJ2-1; 14 bases map to TRBD2. Losses at the gene ends were 4 bases for V and 3 bases for J; bases not matched to a gene: 6. CDR1 is SGHNT, CDR2 YYREEE, per germline (reference sequence). The CDR3 runs 17 residues. The CDR3 DNA follows: TGTGCCAGCAGCGCCGGACTAGCGGGGGGACTCTACAATGAGCAGTTCTTC. Protein sequence: CASSAGLAGGLYNEQFF.

This chain connects TRBV5-1 to TRBJ1-2; TRBD1 aligns across 9 bases. This CDR3 is built from 17 residues. Germline CDR1 reads SGHRS; CDR2 reads YFSETQ. Trimming took 2 bases from V and 9 from J; bases not matched to a gene: 17. CDR3 in DNA: TGCGCCAGCAGCTTACTTTTCAGGGGACAGGGTAGTAAAAGCTACACCTTC. Amino acids: CASSLLFRGQGSKSYTF.

Remarks on this clone: Additional DNA sequences in this sample encode the identical CDR3. The gene calls are TRBV6-5 and TRBJ1-1, with D unresolved. Germline V gives CDR1 MNHEY, CDR2 SVGAGI. The CDR3 is 14 residues long. Trimming cost V 0 bases and J 0 bases, with 5 bases left between them. The CDR3: CASSYSRLNTEAFF. The CDR3, as DNA: TGTGCCAGCAGTTACTCGAGATTGAACACTGAAGCTTTCTTT.

The chain couples TRBV7-9 to TRBJ1-6; 7 nucleotides agree with TRBD1. This CDR3 is 14 amino acids long. Trimming at V came to 4 bases and at J to 10 bases, leaving 7 bases not matched to a gene. Germline CDR1 SEHNR, CDR2 FQNEAQ (reference sequence). CDR3 sequence: CASSSDREGSPLHF. The CDR3 nucleotides read TGTGCCAGCAGCTCAGACAGGGAGGGGTCACCCCTCCACTTT.

This chain links TRBV7-2 with TRBJ1-6; D is undetermined. CDR3 length: 15 residues. In germline, CDR1 is SGHTA, CDR2 FQGNSA. With 1 base removed from V and 6 bases from J, the gap between germline ends came to 10 bases. The chain's CDR3 is CASSLEWLTNSPLHF. CDR3 in DNA: TGTGCCAGCAGCTTAGAGTGGCTAACTAATTCACCCCTCCACTTT.

The rearrangement links TRBV28 to TRBJ2-5, with D possibly matching TRBD2 (5 bases). The CDR3 has 16 amino acids. Trimming shortened V by 3 bases and J by 1 base, and 15 bases separated the two germline ends. Germline V CDR1 and CDR2: MDHEN, SYDVKM. CDR3 sequence (DNA): TGTGCCAGCAGTTTGGGAGTCGGAAACGGCCAAGAGACCCAGTACTTC. Translating gives CASSLGVGNGQETQYF.

This chain uses TRBV5-1 with TRBJ2-2; D gene uncertain. The CDR3 is 14 amino acids. From germline, CDR1 is SGHRS and CDR2 YFSETQ. V lost 1 base, J lost 2 bases, and 6 bases lay in between. This chain's CDR3 is CASSLKTNTGELFF. In DNA, the CDR3 is TGCGCCAGCAGCTTGAAGACAAACACCGGGGAGCTGTTTTTT.

This chain connects TRBV4-2 to TRBJ1-3; D is perhaps TRBD1 (5 bases). This CDR3 contains 15 residues. V gave up 1 base and J gave up 0 bases, with 7 bases separating them. Germline values: CDR1 LGHNA, CDR2 YNFKEQ. DNA of the CDR3: TGTGCCAGCAGCCAAGCGGGGCTCTCTGGAAACACCATATATTTT. Its translation: CASSQAGLSGNTIYF.

The J gene is TRBJ1-6, the V gene TRBV6-6; tentatively, D is TRBD1 (6 bases). V dropped 4 bases and J dropped 10 bases, with 14 bases sitting between them. Germline CDR1 reads MNHNY; CDR2 reads SVGAGI (reference sequence). This CDR3 contains 14 residues. CDR3 sequence reads: CASSSGEVRSPLHF. The CDR3 DNA reads TGTGCCAGCAGTTCAGGGGAGGTGAGGTCACCCCTCCACTTT.

The J gene is TRBJ2-6, the V gene TRBV24-1; D unresolved. CDR1 is KGHDR, CDR2 SFDVKD, per germline. The CDR3 runs 14 residues. Between the trimmed V and J ends, which lost 3 bases and 4 bases, there was a span of 6 bases. This chain's CDR3 is CATSDTTGANVLTF. In nucleotides, the CDR3 is TGTGCCACCAGTGATACTACCGGGGCCAACGTCCTGACTTTC.

The V gene is TRBV19, the J gene TRBJ2-7; a weak D match, TRBD2 (6 bases). Germline loops: CDR1 LNHDA, CDR2 SQIVND (reference sequence). The CDR3 sequence is 15 residues long. V lost 5 bases to trimming and J lost 2 bases, with 16 bases between them. CDR3 sequence reads: CASSRAEREAYEQYF. The CDR3 DNA reads TGTGCCAGTAGTCGGGCGGAGAGGGAGGCCTACGAGCAGTACTTC.

J is TRBJ1-5 and V is TRBV19; 7 nucleotides line up with TRBD1. Looked up from germline, CDR1 is LNHDA and CDR2 is SQIVND (reference sequence). Trimming removed 5 bases from V and 4 bases from J; junction bases left unmatched: 11. This CDR3 spans 16 amino acids. CDR3 amino acids: CASSERGQGDNQPQHF. The CDR3 region has the DNA TGTGCCAGTAGTGAAAGAGGGCAGGGGGATAATCAGCCCCAGCATTTT.

This chain uses TRBV28 with TRBJ2-2, with 14 bases matching TRBD2. This CDR3 spans 16 amino acids. Germline V gene lookup returns CDR1 MDHEN and CDR2 SYDVKM. Losses at the gene ends were 7 bases for V and 3 bases for J; bases not matched to a gene: 4. In nucleotides, the CDR3 is TGTGCCAGCATCGGGACTAGCGGGGGTGACACCGGGGAGCTGTTTTTT. Protein: CASIGTSGGDTGELFF.

J is TRBJ2-7 and V is TRBV10-2, with D perhaps matching TRBD2 (6 bases). Germline loops: CDR1 WSHSY, CDR2 SAAADI. Trimming cost V 6 bases and J 4 bases, with 19 bases left between them. This CDR3 contains 15 residues. CDR3 loop: CASRTTSSPLYEQYF. CDR3 nucleotide sequence: TGCGCCAGCAGGACGACTAGTTCGCCCCTTTACGAGCAGTACTTC.